This TCR beta chain is drawn from a study of Graves' ophthalmopathy and Graves' hyperthyroidism. Study-wide background: Peripheral blood was gathered at first diagnosis, ahead of any treatment whatsoever.

Study-wide results and limits: Thyroid clonotypes that were expanded above 0.001 frequency mostly also appeared in blood.

Other autoimmune disease, uncontrolled infection, pregnancy and lactation led to exclusion. RNA transcripts were the template, and TCR beta CDR3 regions were amplified from them. Second-round multiplex PCR came after first-round RT-PCR with HTBI primers. A single record per CDR3 protein comes from TCRdb applying MiXCR to the multiplex PCR reads. The sample records 350,000 to 450,000 distinct CDR3 sequences, roughly 21% being singletons. The CDR3 extends over 14 amino acids. Germline-derived CDR1 and CDR2 are SEHNR and FQNEAQ (reference sequence). V lost 1 base to trimming and J lost 6 bases, with 13 bases between them. This clonotype was picked up many times. Its matching antigen is unknown.

The sequence came from a woman between 18 and 29 years old with stable Graves' hyperthyroidism. This sequence joins TRBV7-9 and TRBJ2-7; possible D gene TRBD1, 6 bases. Sequencing was performed on peripheral blood. The CDR3 reads CASSLGSGELEQYF. The CDR3 nucleotides are TGTGCCAGCAGCTTAGGTTCAGGGGAGCTCGAGCAGTACTTC.